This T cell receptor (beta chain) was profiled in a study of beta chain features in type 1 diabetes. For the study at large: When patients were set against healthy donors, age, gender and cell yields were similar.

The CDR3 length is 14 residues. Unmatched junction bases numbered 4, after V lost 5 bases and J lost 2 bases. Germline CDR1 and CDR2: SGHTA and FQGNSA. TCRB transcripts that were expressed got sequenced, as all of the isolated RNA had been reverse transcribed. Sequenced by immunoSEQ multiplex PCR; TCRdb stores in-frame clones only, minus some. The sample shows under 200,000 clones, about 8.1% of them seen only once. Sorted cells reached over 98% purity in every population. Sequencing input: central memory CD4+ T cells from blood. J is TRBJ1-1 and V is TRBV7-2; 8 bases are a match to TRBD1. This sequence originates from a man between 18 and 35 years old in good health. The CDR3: CASSARGPNTEAFF. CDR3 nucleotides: TGTGCCAGCAGCGCCAGGGGGCCCAACACTGAAGCTTTCTTT.